A single T cell receptor (beta chain) is shown here with its context. Its antigen remains unknown. The PCR had 60 Vbeta and 13 Jbeta primers. Using immunoSEQ multiplex PCR, the repertoire was profiled, and TCRdb retains in-frame clones only, with some absent. Among about 94,000 clones listed, roughly 77% were seen once. The data are from a study of cytomegalovirus exposure and HLA in healthy donors. Whole-study results and caveats: The availability of immune exposure information extended only to CMV serostatus. A later analysis showed TCR association rates differing by HLA locus, peaking at DRB1 and lowest at HLA-C.

CDR1 and CDR2 from the germline V gene are MGHDK and SYGVNS. This CDR3 contains 15 residues. With 7 bases clipped from V and 6 bases from J, the junction kept 13 bases outside the gene matches. This clonotype was sampled from a human donor in good health. Sequenced material: PBMCs. This chain uses TRBV25-1 with TRBJ2-3, with TRBD2 identical over 7 bases. CDR3 protein: CASNGITGEGDTQYF. CDR3 DNA: TGTGCCAGCAATGGGATTACCGGGGAGGGGGATACGCAGTATTTT.